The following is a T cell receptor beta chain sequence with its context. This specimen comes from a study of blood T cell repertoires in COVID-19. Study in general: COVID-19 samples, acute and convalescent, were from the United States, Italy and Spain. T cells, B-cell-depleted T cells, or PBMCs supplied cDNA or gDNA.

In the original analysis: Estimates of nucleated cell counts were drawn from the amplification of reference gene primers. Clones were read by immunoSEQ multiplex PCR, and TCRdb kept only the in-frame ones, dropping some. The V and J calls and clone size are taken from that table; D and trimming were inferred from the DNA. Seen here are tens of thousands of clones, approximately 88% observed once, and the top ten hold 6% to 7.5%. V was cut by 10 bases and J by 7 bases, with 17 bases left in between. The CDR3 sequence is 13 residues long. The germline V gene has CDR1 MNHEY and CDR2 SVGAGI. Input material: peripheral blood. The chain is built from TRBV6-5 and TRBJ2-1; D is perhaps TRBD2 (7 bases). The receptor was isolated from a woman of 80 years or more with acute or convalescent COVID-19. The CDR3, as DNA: TGTGCCACTTTCGGGGGGCCCCGGAATGAGCAGTTCTTC. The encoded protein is CATFGGPRNEQFF.